This TCR beta chain comes out of a study of T cell responses to AZD1222 COVID-19 vaccine. Method: immunoSEQ multiplex PCR; TCRdb's copy keeps in-frame clones and lacks some. Counted here are around 70,000 clones, almost 90% occurring once; the ten biggest clones make up 7.5% to 9%. The CDR3 runs 16 residues. Trimming removed 3 bases at V and 6 bases at J, with 17 bases between. The germline V gene has CDR1 MNHNS and CDR2 SASEGT. The rearrangement uses TRBV6-1 and TRBJ1-4, with a weak D call TRBD1 (5 bases). Source: peripheral blood, taken on day 0 of AZD1222 vaccination. The sequence came from an adult in good health. The CDR3 nucleotides read TGTGCCAGCAGTGATTCAGGTTGGGGCCCCGATGAAAAACTGTTTTTT. Translating gives CASSDSGWGPDEKLFF.